The T cell receptor (beta chain) under discussion was sequenced for a study of radiation and T cells in renal cell carcinoma (dated by TCRdb to the early 2020s). With respect to the entire study: The samples were obtained from a clinical trial, where primary renal cell carcinomas were treated with 15 Gy stereotactic body radiation therapy and then removed by nephrectomy 4 weeks afterward. TCR beta sequencing covered 50 or so samples in total, comprising about 26 tumors and about 27 peripheral blood samples. A total of over 4 million unique CDR3 nucleotide sequences, encoding some 2,700,000 unique CDR3 amino acid sequences, were found across all 50 or so samples. Paper-wide results and their limitations: Effects of radiation dose or scheduling on the TCR repertoire could not be addressed with the single-armed trial design. In blood, the top tumor clonotypes increased between baseline and 2 weeks post-radiation and then shrank by 4 weeks, which suggests that tumor-resident clones expanded only transiently. Because pretreatment tumor biopsies were not available, the baseline intratumoral presence of clonotypes could not be determined. Changes in the blood repertoire were not tracked past 4 weeks after treatment.

The time point label corresponds to: blood 2 weeks post-SBRT. Explained via the paper, the treatment or condition label denotes: 15 Gy SBRT to primary tumor, nephrectomy 4 weeks later. To track tumor-enriched clonotypes, serial peripheral blood was sampled from radiation-treated patients at baseline and at 2 weeks and 4 weeks after SBRT. Every patient's renal cell carcinoma showed clear cell pathology. The QIAamp DNA Blood Mini Kit (Qiagen) was used to prepare genomic DNA for TCR sequencing. Only samples passing all quality control checks were included in the analyses. To note about this clone: Which antigen it targets is not known. No qualities accompany the bases; no much larger clone lies one base away.

Following the manufacturer's recommendations, the immunoSEQ kit was used to generate TCR beta libraries from genomic DNA. For library preparation, a first multiplex PCR was performed with proprietary primers, followed by a second PCR in which unique barcodes were added, and bead cleanups were performed after each round. A positive control reaction and a negative control reaction, both provided in the kit, were run with every batch of samples. The final libraries underwent checking on an Agilent 4200 TapeStation D1000 ScreenTape, volumetric pooling, and quantification by qPCR. Sequencing ran on an Illumina NextSeq500 with a MidOutput 150-cycle cartridge, using 156 Read1 and 15 Index1 cycles with kit custom primers. The pooled library was loaded at approximately 1.1 pM with a roughly 20% PhiX control spike-in. Turning to the authors' computational methods: Vendor-processed data were analyzed in R, with a clonotype defined as all T cells sharing the same CDR3 nucleotide sequence. For clone abundance analyses, frequencies were normalized to the 10,000 most abundant clones in each sample. Public T cell clones, which averaged fewer than five per sample, were removed prior to analysis. Tumor-enriched clonotypes and baseline blood-enriched clonotypes were defined as those with an abundance difference of at least 32-fold between compartments. A beta-binomial differential abundance model was used to identify clonotypes that were expanded or contracted between blood time points. Similarity between tumor and blood repertoires was quantified using the Baroni-Urbani and Buser coefficient, and groups were compared with two-tailed Wilcoxon tests in R. Sourced from immuneACCESS, this table was stored by TCRdb with only in-frame sequences that have V and J called. A share of the clones is absent; for the studies checked, an unresolved V gene accounts for under half, and the remainder has no known explanation. D and trimming come from the DNA, and the V and J calls and clone size come from that table. Recorded for this sample are tens of thousands of clones; around three quarters of them occurred a single time. The ten largest account for around 29% of the sample.

This sample comprised blood, obtained from a patient whose treatment included radiotherapy and nephrectomy. The sequence was obtained from a woman aged 65 to 85 with renal cell carcinoma.

CDR3 sequence: CASSGSIGTANTGELFF. The DNA sequence is given as TGTGCCAGCAGTGGATCCATTGGGACGGCTAACACCGGGGAGCTGTTTTTT. Here the chain combines TRBV25-1 and TRBJ2-2, with the D call perhaps TRBD1 or TRBD2, each one matching 5 bases. The CDR3 runs 17 amino acids, cysteine and phenylalanine included. The DNA shown is the 51-base CDR3, in frame from base 1. From the germline V gene, CDR1 is MGHDK and CDR2 is SYGVNS. The V and J ends are trimmed by 4 bases and 2 bases, leaving 17 bases between them.